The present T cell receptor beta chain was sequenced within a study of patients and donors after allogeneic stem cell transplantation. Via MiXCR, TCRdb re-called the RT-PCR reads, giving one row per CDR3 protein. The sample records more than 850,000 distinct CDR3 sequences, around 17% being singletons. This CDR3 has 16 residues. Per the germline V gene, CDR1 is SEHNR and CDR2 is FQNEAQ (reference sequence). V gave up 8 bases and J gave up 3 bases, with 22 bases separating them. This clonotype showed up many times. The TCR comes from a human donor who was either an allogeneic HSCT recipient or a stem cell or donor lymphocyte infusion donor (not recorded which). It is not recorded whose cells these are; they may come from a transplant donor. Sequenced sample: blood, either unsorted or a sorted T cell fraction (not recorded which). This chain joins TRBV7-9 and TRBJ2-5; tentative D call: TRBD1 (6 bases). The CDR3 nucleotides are TGTGCCAGCCGAAACTTAGGGGACAAAATTGAAGAGACCCAGTACTTC. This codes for CASRNLGDKIEETQYF.